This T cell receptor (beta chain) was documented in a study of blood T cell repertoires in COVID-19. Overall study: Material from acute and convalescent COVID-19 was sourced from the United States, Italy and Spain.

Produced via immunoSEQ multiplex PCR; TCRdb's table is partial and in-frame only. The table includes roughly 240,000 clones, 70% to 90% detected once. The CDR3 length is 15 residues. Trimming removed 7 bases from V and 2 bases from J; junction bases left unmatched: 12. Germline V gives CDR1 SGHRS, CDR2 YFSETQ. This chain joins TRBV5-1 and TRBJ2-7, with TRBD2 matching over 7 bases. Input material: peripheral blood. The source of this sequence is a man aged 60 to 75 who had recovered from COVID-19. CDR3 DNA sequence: TGCGCCAGCCAGATGCGGCCGGGAGGTACCTACGAGCAGTACTTC. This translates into CASQMRPGGTYEQYF.